This T cell receptor (beta chain) comes out of a study of blood T cell repertoires in COVID-19. Whole-study context: Specimens from acute and convalescent COVID-19 originated in the United States, Italy and Spain. PBMCs, B-cell-depleted T cells, or T cells were the source of the cDNA or gDNA that made up the material.

Authors' methods: Reference gene primers were amplified, and this amplification served to estimate nucleated cell counts. Measured with immunoSEQ multiplex PCR; TCRdb has only the in-frame clones, and not every one. That table gives V, J and clone size, and the DNA gave D and trimming. The data contain 58,000 or so clones, roughly 74% of them singletons. Material for sequencing was peripheral blood. The origin of this receptor is a woman of 80 years or more with acute or convalescent COVID-19.

The CDR3 DNA reads as TGTGCCAGCAGCTTAGGCGGGGGGACTCTTCTAGCTTTCTTT. It codes for CASSLGGGTLLAFF. The chain links TRBV7-9 to TRBJ1-1, with D tentatively TRBD1 (5 bases). With 1 base removed from V and 10 bases from J, the gap between germline ends came to 16 bases. This CDR3 is built from 14 residues. Germline V lookup: CDR1 SEHNR, CDR2 FQNEAQ (reference sequence).